This record looks at one TCR beta chain sequence and its context. Its antigen is currently unknown. These data are taken from a study of shared clonotypes between healthy human individuals. Broader study findings: Sharing across four donors was highest in naive CD4 (around 5%) and lowest in memory CD8 (approximately 0.4%). The donor pool, a small one, limited the genetic and exposure-history diversity represented. Non-shared clonotypes were found to have lower generation probabilities than the clonotypes that were shared by all four of the sorted-subset donors.

CDR3 length equals 12 residues. Germline V gene sequence: CDR1 LNHDA, CDR2 SQIVND (reference sequence). V lost 6 bases and J lost 4, with 6 bases in between. At deep level, the assay was performed. The method was immunoSEQ multiplex PCR; TCRdb's version includes in-frame clones alone and lacks a portion of them. This sample yields some 2.1 million clones, of which about 95% are seen a single time; roughly 1% belongs to the top ten. Naive CD8 cells, CD45RO-negative and positively selected for CCR7, excluded terminally differentiated effector memory CD45RA+ cells. V gene TRBV19 combines with J gene TRBJ2-2, with unresolved D. The TCR comes from a man aged 18 to 29 in good health. Sequenced sample: naive CD8+ T cells sorted from blood. The CDR3 DNA reads as TGTGCCAGTAGACAGTTCACCGGGGAGCTGTTTTTT. Its translation: CASRQFTGELFF.